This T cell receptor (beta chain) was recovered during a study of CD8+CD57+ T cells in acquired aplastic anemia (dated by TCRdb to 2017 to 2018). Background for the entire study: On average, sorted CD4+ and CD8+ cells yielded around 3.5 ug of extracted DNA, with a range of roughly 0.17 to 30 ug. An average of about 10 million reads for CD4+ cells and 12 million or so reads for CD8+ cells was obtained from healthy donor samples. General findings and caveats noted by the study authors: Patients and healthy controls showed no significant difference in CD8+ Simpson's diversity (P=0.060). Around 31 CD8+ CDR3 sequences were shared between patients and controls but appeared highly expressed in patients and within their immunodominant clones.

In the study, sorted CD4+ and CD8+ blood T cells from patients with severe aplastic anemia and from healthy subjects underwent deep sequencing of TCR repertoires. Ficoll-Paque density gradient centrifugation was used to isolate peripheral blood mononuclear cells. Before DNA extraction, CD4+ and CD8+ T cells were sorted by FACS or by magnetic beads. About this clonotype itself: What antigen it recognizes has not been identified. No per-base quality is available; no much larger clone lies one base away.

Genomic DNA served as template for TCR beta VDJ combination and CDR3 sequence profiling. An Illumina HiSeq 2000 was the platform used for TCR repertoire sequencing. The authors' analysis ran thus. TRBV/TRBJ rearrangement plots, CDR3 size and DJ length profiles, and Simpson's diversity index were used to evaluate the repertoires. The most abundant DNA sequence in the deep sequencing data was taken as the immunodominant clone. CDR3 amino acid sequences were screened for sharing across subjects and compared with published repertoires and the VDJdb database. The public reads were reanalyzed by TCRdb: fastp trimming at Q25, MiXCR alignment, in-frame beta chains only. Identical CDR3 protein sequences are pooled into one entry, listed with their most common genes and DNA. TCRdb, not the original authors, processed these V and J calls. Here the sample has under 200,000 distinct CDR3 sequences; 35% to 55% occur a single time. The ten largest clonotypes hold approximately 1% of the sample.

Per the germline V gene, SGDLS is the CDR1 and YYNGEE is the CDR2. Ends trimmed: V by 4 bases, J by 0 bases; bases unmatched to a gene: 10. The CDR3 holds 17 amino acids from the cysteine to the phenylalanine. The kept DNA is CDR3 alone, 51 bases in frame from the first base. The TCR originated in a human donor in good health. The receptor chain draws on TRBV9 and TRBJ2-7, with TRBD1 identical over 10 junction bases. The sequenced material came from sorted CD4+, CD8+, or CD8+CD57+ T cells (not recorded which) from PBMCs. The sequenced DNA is TGTGCCAGCAGCCCCCGGGACAGGGGACCCACCTCCTACGAGCAGTACTTC. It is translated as CASSPRDRGPTSYEQYF.